Shown below are 14 T cell receptor beta chains from a single sample sequenced in a study of vaccination and CD4 T cells after COVID-19. Time point described: late sampling 161 to 241 days after vaccination in a few convalescent patients. The treatment was: roughly 10-day PBMC culture with coronavirus spike peptide pools or control peptides (ViraFEST assay). The antigens these receptors bind are not known. Cultured CD4+ T cell DNA was sequenced using the Oncomine TCR Beta short-read assay. Using its own MiXCR run on the PCR reads, TCRdb lists one record per CDR3 protein. The sample lists over 15,000 distinct CDR3 sequences, around 50% occurring once. Sequencing was performed on CD4+ T cells from blood, cultured in vitro, taken about 7 months after SARS-CoV-2 vaccination. The source is a human donor who had recovered from COVID-19.

The chain joins TRBV20-1 to TRBJ1-5, with TRBD1 matching 7 bases. From germline, CDR1 is DFQATT and CDR2 SNEGSKA (reference sequence). The CDR3 is 12 amino acids. The V gene end was trimmed by 6 bases and the J gene end by 5 bases; junction bases not matched to a gene: 4. The CDR3 DNA reads as TGCAGTGCCAAGCAGGGGGATCAGCCCCAGCATTTT. Amino acid sequence: CSAKQGDQPQHF.

This clonotype has more than one count but fewer than ten. At one of its ends the junction is not consistent with the germline gene, which may arise from a read error. V is TRBV7-2 and J is TRBJ1-2; 7 bases align to TRBD1. The CDR3 spans 12 residues. Per the germline V gene, CDR1 is SGHTA and CDR2 is FQGNSA. CDR3 bases: TGTGCCAGCAGCTTACGGAAAGGGACAGCGTACTTC. It specifies CASSLRKGTAYF. The full variable domain, its missing parts supplied by reference TRBV7-2 and TRBJ1-2, is GAGVSQSPSNKVTEKGKDVELRCDPISGHTALYWYRQSLGQGLEFLIYFQGNSAPDKSGLPSDRFSAERTGGSVSTLTIQRTQQEDSAVYLCASSLRKGTAYFGSGTRLTVV.

The table lists this clonotype with a few counts. This chain links TRBV20-1 with TRBJ2-2; TRBD2 matches 11 bases. The V and J ends lost 3 bases and 8 bases, in that order; junction bases with no gene match: 14. The germline gives CDR1 DFQATT, CDR2 SNEGSKA (reference sequence). This CDR3 has 17 residues. In DNA form, the CDR3 reads TGCAGTGCTAGGATGACTTCCACGCTAGCGGGAGGAGGGGAGCTGTTTTTT. Protein product: CSARMTSTLAGGGELFF.

The gene calls are TRBV27 and TRBJ2-7; D gene uncertain. Germline assignment: CDR1 MNHEY and CDR2 SMNVEV (reference sequence). V lost 7 bases and J 0 bases, leaving 16 bases between the germline ends. This CDR3 spans 15 amino acids. CDR3 sequence: CASTPQLGNSYEQYF. The DNA of the CDR3 is TGTGCCAGCACCCCCCAGTTGGGCAACTCCTACGAGCAGTACTTC.

Written as DNA, the CDR3 is TGTGCCAGCAGCCCTCGGGACCGGAACACTGAAGCTTTCTTT. Translating it yields CASSPRDRNTEAFF. The V gene is TRBV11-3, the J gene TRBJ1-1, with D maybe TRBD1 (5 bases). This CDR3 region has 14 residues. Between the trimmed V and J ends, which lost 5 bases and 1 base, there was a span of 11 bases. Germline V gene lookup returns CDR1 SGHNT and CDR2 YENEEA.

V and J are TRBV20-1 and TRBJ1-3; 7 bases are a match to TRBD1. The trim removed 4 bases at V and 0 bases at J, leaving 3 bases unmatched. CDR1 DFQATT and CDR2 SNEGSKA come from the germline V gene (reference sequence). The CDR3 is made up of 14 amino acids. CDR3 sequence: CSAKGQISGNTIYF. The CDR3 DNA is TGCAGTGCTAAGGGACAGATCTCTGGAAACACCATATATTTT.

As to this clonotype: A read error is likely, as this CDR3 ends without the conserved phenylalanine or tryptophan. This chain uses TRBV6-1 with TRBJ1-5, with D uncertain. The CDR3 loop spans 13 amino acids. V dropped 8 bases and J dropped 2 bases, with 10 bases sitting between them. Germline CDR1 reads MNHNS; CDR2 reads SASEGT. The CDR3 DNA reads as TGTGCCAGCGGGCCGCAGGGCAATCAGCCCCAGCATTCT. Protein sequence: CASGPQGNQPQHS.

This clonotype is categorized as medium-sized. The genes are TRBV19 and TRBJ2-2; a weak D match, TRBD1 (6 bases). Trimming cost V 3 bases and J 6 bases, with 11 bases left between them. This CDR3 contains 14 residues. Germline V gene data show CDR1 as LNHDA and CDR2 as SQIVND (reference sequence). The CDR3 sequence is CASSMIRGSGELFF. CDR3 in DNA: TGTGCCAGTAGTATGATCAGGGGATCCGGGGAGCTGTTTTTT.

The gene calls are TRBV4-3 and TRBJ2-5; D may be TRBD1 or TRBD2 (5 bases each). CDR3 size: 14 residues. Trimming shortened V by 1 base and J by 1 base, and 7 bases separated the two germline ends. Germline values: CDR1 LGHNA, CDR2 YSLEER. In DNA, the CDR3 is TGCGCCAGCAGCCAAGCCGGGACCCAAGAGACCCAGTACTTC. This sequence encodes CASSQAGTQETQYF.

The rearrangement joins TRBV27 to TRBJ2-4, with 9 positions matching TRBD2. The CDR3 has 17 amino acids. With V trimmed by 2 bases and J by 1 base, 6 bases remained unmatched. The germline CDR1 and CDR2 sequences are MNHEY and SMNVEV (reference sequence). CDR3 protein: CASSLRAGGLAKNIQYF. Here the CDR3 DNA reads TGTGCCAGCAGTTTACGCGCGGGAGGGCTTGCCAAAAACATTCAGTACTTC.

This clonotype showed up just once. The chain combines TRBV7-6 with TRBJ2-2, with 13 nucleotides matching TRBD2. The CDR3 has 17 amino acids. Germline lookup yields CDR1 SGHVS and CDR2 FNYEAQ. V lost 5 bases to trimming and J lost 5 bases; unmatched junction nucleotides: 8. CDR3 sequence reads: CASSPGLAGVLTGELFF. The CDR3 bases are TGTGCCAGCAGCCCCGGACTAGCGGGAGTATTGACCGGGGAGCTGTTTTTT.

The chain combines TRBV6-2 or TRBV6-3 with TRBJ2-3; 7 bases are shared with TRBD2. V shed 2 bases, J shed 4 bases, and the junction held 9 bases outside the gene matches. Germline V CDR1 and CDR2: MNHEY, SVGEGT. The CDR3 covers 16 residues. The CDR3 here is CASSYGAARGADTQYF. The CDR3 region has the DNA TGTGCCAGCAGTTACGGGGCAGCCCGGGGGGCAGATACGCAGTATTTT.

The chain links TRBV4-2 to TRBJ1-5, with D possibly TRBD1 on 6 matching bases. This CDR3 is built from 17 residues. V lost 1 base and J lost 3, with 16 bases in between. The germline V gene encodes CDR1 LGHNA and CDR2 YNFKEQ. CDR3 residues: CASSQGLRGGLNQPQHF. CDR3 coding DNA: TGTGCCAGCAGCCAAGGACTTCGCGGGGGGCTCAATCAGCCCCAGCATTTT.

This clonotype occurred a few times. The gene calls are TRBV20-1 and TRBJ1-5; D unresolved. The germline gives CDR1 DFQATT, CDR2 SNEGSKA (reference sequence). CDR3 size: 15 residues. V was pared by 6 bases and J by 6 bases, with 21 bases between. The CDR3 is CSAAGSGRISQPQHF. CDR3 nucleotides: TGCAGTGCCGCGGGTTCCGGCAGGATCAGTCAGCCCCAGCATTTT.